Following are 9 T cell receptor beta chains from one sample sequenced in a study of blood T cell repertoires in COVID-19. Sequencing used immunoSEQ multiplex PCR; TCRdb keeps in-frame clones, though not all of them. Of 280,000 or so clones in the sample, 89% were seen once. Source material: peripheral blood. The receptor set was obtained from a woman in her sixties or seventies with acute or convalescent COVID-19.

This chain links TRBV20-1 with TRBJ1-6; TRBD1 is a possible D gene (5 bases). Between the trimmed V and J ends, which lost 8 bases and 10 bases, there was a span of 12 bases. The CDR3 has 11 amino acids. The germline CDR1 and CDR2 sequences are DFQATT and SNEGSKA (reference sequence). The CDR3 nucleotides read TGCAGTACCTCGTCAGGGTCACCCCTCCACTTT. Translating gives CSTSSGSPLHF.

The chain employs TRBV9 and TRBJ1-4; D unresolved. Germline lookup yields CDR1 SGDLS and CDR2 YYNGEE. The CDR3 sequence is 15 residues long. V was trimmed by 1 base and J by 7 bases, leaving 14 bases between them. The CDR3 region has the DNA TGTGCCAGCAGCGTACAAGTCGGGAGCGGTGAAAAACTGTTTTTT. The encoded protein is CASSVQVGSGEKLFF.

The chain combines TRBV9 with TRBJ1-4, with TRBD1 matching over 8 bases. The CDR3 has 17 residues. With 0 bases clipped from V and 8 bases from J, the junction kept 12 bases outside the gene matches. Germline V lookup: CDR1 SGDLS, CDR2 YYNGEE. For the CDR3, the DNA is TGTGCCAGCAGCGTAGCAACCTCACAGGGGGTGAACGAAAAACTGTTTTTT. Encoded protein: CASSVATSQGVNEKLFF.

This sequence joins TRBV27 and TRBJ1-4; 8 bases match TRBD1. Losses at the gene ends were 4 bases for V and 5 bases for J; bases not matched to a gene: 6. CDR1 MNHEY and CDR2 SMNVEV come from the germline V gene (reference sequence). The CDR3 consists of 15 residues. The CDR3 spells CASSSQGAKNEKLFF. The CDR3 bases are TGTGCCAGCAGTTCTCAGGGGGCCAAAAATGAAAAACTGTTTTTT.

V usage is TRBV2 and J usage is TRBJ2-1; 12 nucleotides match TRBD1. This CDR3 spans 16 amino acids. Germline V gene data show CDR1 as SNHLY and CDR2 as FYNNEI. Unmatched junction bases numbered 12, after V lost 6 bases and J lost 9 bases. The CDR3 sequence: CASSALSGTGGTEQFF. The CDR3 nucleotides are TGTGCCAGCAGCGCTCTTTCAGGGACAGGGGGCACTGAGCAGTTCTTC.

The chain employs TRBV7-2 and TRBJ2-5; D may be TRBD1 (5 bases). The CDR3 spans 14 residues. The germline gives CDR1 SGHTA, CDR2 FQGNSA. Trimming removed 5 bases at V and 2 bases at J, with 12 bases between. The CDR3 region is CASSTWTSQETQYF. CDR3 bases: TGTGCCAGCAGCACATGGACAAGTCAAGAGACCCAGTACTTC.

CDR3 amino acids: CASSYEVSGRYF. CDR3 coding DNA: TGTGCCAGCAGTTACGAAGTCTCTGGGAGGTACTTC. The rearrangement uses TRBV6-6 and TRBJ2-7; tentatively, D is TRBD2 (5 bases). Trimming shortened V by 2 bases and J by 12 bases, and 14 bases separated the two germline ends. This CDR3 region has 12 residues. The germline gives CDR1 MNHNY, CDR2 SVGAGI (reference sequence).

The rearrangement uses TRBV6-9 and TRBJ2-2; 7 bases are shared with TRBD2. The CDR3 totals 17 residues. Germline trimming cut 4 bases from V and 1 base from J; bases unmatched to any gene: 9. Germline V gene sequence: CDR1 MNHGY, CDR2 SVAAGI. In DNA form, the CDR3 reads TGTGCCAGCAGTTGCTTAAGCCCTAGCGGGAACACCGGGGAGCTGTTTTTT. Residues: CASSCLSPSGNTGELFF.

This chain uses TRBV10-2 with TRBJ1-5; TRBD1 aligns across 8 bases. In germline, CDR1 is WSHSY, CDR2 SAAADI. This CDR3 spans 14 amino acids. Trimming took 6 bases from V and 7 from J; bases not matched to a gene: 8. The CDR3 reads CASSGQGMGQPQHF. The DNA of the CDR3 is TGCGCCAGCAGCGGACAGGGAATGGGGCAGCCCCAGCATTTT.